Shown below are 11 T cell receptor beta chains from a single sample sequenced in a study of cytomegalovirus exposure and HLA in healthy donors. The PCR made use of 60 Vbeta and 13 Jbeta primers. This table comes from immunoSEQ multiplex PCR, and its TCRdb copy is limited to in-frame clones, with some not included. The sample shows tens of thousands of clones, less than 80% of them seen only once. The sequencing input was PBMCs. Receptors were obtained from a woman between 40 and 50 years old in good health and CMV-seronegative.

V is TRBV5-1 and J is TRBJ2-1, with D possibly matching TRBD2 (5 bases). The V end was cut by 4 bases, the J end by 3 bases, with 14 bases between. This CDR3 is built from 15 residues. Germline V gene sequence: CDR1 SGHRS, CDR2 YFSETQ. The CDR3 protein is CASSRQSGNYNEQFF. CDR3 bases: TGCGCCAGCAGCCGCCAAAGCGGAAACTACAATGAGCAGTTCTTC.

CDR3 DNA: TGTGCCAGCAGCGTCGGGCCTAGCTCCAGCTCCTACGAGCAGTACTTC. Its protein is CASSVGPSSSSYEQYF. The V call is TRBV9, the J call TRBJ2-5, with a weak D call TRBD2 (5 bases). TRBJ2-7 explains the end of the DNA better; the J call may be wrong. Per the germline V gene, CDR1 is SGDLS and CDR2 is YYNGEE. This CDR3 spans 16 amino acids.

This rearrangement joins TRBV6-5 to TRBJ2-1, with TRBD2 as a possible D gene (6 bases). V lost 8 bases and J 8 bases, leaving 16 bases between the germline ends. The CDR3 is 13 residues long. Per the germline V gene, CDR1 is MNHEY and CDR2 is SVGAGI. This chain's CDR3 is CASQTGRRYEQFF. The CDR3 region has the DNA TGTGCCAGCCAAACCGGGAGAAGGTATGAGCAGTTCTTC.

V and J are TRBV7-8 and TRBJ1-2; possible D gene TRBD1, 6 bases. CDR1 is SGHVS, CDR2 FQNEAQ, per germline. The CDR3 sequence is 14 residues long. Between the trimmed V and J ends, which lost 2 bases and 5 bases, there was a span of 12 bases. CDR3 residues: CASSLSGQTYGYTF. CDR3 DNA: TGTGCCAGCAGCTTATCAGGACAGACATATGGCTACACCTTC.

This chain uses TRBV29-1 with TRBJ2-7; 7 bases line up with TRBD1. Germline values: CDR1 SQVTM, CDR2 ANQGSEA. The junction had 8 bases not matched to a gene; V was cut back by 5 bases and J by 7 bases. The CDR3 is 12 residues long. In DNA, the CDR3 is TGCAGCGTTCGACGGGGACAGTGGGAGCAGTACTTC. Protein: CSVRRGQWEQYF.

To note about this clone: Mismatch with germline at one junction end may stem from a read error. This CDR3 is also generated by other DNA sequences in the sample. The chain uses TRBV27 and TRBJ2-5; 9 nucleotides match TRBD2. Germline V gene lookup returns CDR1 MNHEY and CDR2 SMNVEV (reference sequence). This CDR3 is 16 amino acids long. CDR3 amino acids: CASSFKTSGAQETQYF. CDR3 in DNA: TGTGCCAGCAGTTTTAAGACTAGCGGAGCTCAAGAGACTCAGTACTTC.

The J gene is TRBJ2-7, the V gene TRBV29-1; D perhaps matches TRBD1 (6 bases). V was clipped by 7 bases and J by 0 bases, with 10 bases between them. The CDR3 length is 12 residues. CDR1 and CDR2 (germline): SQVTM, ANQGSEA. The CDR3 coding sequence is TGCAGCGCGTCAGGGGACTCCTACGAGCAGTACTTC. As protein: CSASGDSYEQYF.

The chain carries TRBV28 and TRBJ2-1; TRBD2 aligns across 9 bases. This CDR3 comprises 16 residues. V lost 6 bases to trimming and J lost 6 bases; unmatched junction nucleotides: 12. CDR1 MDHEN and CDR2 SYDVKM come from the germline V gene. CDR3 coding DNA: TGTGCCAGCAGAAGGCGGGAGGGCCTCAACGGCAATGAGCAGTTCTTC. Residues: CASRRREGLNGNEQFF.

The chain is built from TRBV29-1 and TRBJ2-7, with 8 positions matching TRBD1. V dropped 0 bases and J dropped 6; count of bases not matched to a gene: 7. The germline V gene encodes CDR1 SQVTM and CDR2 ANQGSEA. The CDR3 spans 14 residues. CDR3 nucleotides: TGCAGCGTTGAAGATCCACAGGGGGTCTCCGAGCAGTACTTC. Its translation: CSVEDPQGVSEQYF.

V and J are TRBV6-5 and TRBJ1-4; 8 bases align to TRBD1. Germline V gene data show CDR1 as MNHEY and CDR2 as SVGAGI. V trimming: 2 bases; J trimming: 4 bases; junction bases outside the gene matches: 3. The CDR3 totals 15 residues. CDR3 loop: CASSYGTGINEKLFF. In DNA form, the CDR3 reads TGTGCCAGCAGTTACGGGACAGGCATTAATGAAAAACTGTTTTTT.

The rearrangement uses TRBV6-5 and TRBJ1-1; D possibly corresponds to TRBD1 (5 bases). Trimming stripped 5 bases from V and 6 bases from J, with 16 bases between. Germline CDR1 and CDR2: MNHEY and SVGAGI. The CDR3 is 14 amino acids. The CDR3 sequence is CASSPGTRESEAFF. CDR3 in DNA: TGTGCCAGCAGTCCCGGTACCAGGGAATCTGAAGCTTTCTTT.